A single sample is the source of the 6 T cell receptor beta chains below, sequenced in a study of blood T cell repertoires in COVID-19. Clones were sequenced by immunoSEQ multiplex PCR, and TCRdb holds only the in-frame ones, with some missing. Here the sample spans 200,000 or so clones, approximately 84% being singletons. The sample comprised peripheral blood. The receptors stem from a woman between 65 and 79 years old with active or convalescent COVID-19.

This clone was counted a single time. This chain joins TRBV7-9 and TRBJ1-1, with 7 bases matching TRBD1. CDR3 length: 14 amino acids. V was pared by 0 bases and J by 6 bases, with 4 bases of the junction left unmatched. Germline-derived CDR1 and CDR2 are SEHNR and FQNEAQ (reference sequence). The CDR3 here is CASSLALQGPEAFF. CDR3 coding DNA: TGTGCCAGCAGCTTAGCCTTACAGGGGCCTGAAGCTTTCTTT.

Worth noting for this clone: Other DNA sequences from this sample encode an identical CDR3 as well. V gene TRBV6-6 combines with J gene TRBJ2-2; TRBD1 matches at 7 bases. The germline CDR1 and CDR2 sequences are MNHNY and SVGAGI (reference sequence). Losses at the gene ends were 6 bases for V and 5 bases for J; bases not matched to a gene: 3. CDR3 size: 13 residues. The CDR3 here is CASSRGFTGELFF. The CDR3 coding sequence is TGTGCCAGCAGCAGGGGGTTTACCGGGGAGCTGTTTTTT.

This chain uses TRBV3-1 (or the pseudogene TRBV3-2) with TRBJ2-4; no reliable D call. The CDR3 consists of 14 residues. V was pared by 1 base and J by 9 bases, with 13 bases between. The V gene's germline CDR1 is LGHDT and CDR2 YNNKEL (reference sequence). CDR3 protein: CASSQGPRISIQYF. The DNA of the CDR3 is TGTGCCAGCAGCCAAGGCCCACGCATCAGCATTCAGTACTTC.

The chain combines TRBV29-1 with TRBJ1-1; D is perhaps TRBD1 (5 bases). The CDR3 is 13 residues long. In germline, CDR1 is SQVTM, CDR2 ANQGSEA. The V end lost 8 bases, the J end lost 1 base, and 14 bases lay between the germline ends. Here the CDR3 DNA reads TGCAGCCTACAGGTACTCCCGAACACTGAAGCTTTCTTT. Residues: CSLQVLPNTEAFF.

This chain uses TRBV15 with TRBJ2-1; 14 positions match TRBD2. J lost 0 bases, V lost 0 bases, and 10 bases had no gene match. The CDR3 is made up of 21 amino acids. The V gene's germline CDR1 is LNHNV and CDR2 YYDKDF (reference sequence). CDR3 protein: CATSREGTSGSRRGSYNEQFF. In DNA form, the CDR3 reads TGTGCCACCAGCAGAGAAGGGACTAGCGGGAGCCGCCGGGGCTCCTACAATGAGCAGTTCTTC.

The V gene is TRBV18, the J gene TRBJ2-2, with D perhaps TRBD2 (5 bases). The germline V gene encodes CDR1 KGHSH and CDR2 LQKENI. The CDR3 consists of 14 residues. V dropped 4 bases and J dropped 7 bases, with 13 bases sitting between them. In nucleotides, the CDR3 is TGTGCCAGCTCACGAGACGGGATGGGCGGGGAGCTGTTTTTT. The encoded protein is CASSRDGMGGELFF. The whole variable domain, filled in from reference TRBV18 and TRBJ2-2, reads NAGVMQNPRHLVRRRGQEARLRCSPMKGHSHVYWYRQLPEEGLKFMVYLQKENIIDESGMPKERFSAEFPKEGPSILRIQQVVRGDSAAYFCASSRDGMGGELFFGEGSRLTVL.